Presented here are 3 T cell receptor beta chains from one specimen sequenced in a study of cytomegalovirus exposure and HLA in healthy donors. It was with 60 Vbeta and 13 Jbeta primers that the PCR ran. This table comes from immunoSEQ multiplex PCR, and its TCRdb copy is limited to in-frame clones, with some not included. The sample consists of 130,000 to 150,000 clones, almost 80% of them appearing once. What was sequenced was PBMCs. Source of these receptors: a middle-aged woman in good health and CMV-seropositive.

This clone was detected only once. The J gene is TRBJ1-4, the V gene TRBV7-9; weak D call: TRBD1 (5 bases). Germline-derived CDR1 and CDR2 are SEHNR and FQNEAQ (reference sequence). Trimming left V 5 bases short and J 8 bases short, with 12 bases between. The CDR3 has 13 amino acids. The CDR3: CASSLLWGEKLFF. For the CDR3, the DNA is TGTGCCAGCAGCCTCCTCTGGGGCGAAAAACTGTTTTTT.

The chain combines TRBV9 with TRBJ2-3, with a tentative D call TRBD2 (5 bases). Germline V CDR1 and CDR2: SGDLS, YYNGEE. The CDR3 extends over 14 amino acids. With 3 bases removed from V and 6 bases from J, the gap between germline ends came to 14 bases. CDR3 in DNA: TGTGCCAGCAGCGCAAGCAATAGAGGGGATACGCAGTATTTT. This translates into CASSASNRGDTQYF. Full variable domain (outside the CDR3, taken from reference TRBV9 and TRBJ2-3): DSGVTQTPKHLITATGQRVTLRCSPRSGDLSVYWYQQSLDQGLQFLIQYYNGEERAKGNILERFSAQQFPDLHSELNLSSLELGDSALYFCASSASNRGDTQYFGPGTRLTVL.

The chain carries TRBV19 and TRBJ2-1; no definite D call. The CDR3 has 15 residues. Germline assignment: CDR1 LNHDA and CDR2 SQIVND (reference sequence). The ends were cut back, 5 bases at V and 0 bases at J, with 11 bases in the middle. CDR3 sequence: CASSELRSSYNEQFF. CDR3 bases: TGTGCCAGTAGTGAACTTAGGAGCTCCTACAATGAGCAGTTCTTC.